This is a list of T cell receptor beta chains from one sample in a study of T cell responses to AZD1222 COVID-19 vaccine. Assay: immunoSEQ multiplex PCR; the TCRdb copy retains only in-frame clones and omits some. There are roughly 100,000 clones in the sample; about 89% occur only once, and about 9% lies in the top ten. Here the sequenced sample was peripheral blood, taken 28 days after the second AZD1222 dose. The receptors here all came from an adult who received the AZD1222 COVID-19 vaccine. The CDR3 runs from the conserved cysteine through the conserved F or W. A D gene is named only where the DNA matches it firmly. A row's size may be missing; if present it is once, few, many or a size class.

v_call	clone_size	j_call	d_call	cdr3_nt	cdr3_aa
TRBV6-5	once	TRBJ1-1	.	TGTGCCAGCAGTTATTCGCTGGTTAACACTGAAGCTTTCTTT	CASSYSLVNTEAFF
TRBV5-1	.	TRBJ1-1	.	TGCGCCAGCAGCTTGGCCGTGACAGTGAACACTGAAGCTTTCTTT	CASSLAVTVNTEAFF
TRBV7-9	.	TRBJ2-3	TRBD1	TGTGCCAGCAGCACAGACAGGGGGAGCACAGATACGCAGTATTTT	CASSTDRGSTDTQYF
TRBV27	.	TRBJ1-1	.	TGTGCCAGCAGTTCGCAGGGGCGAGGCACTGAAGCTTTCTTT	CASSSQGRGTEAFF
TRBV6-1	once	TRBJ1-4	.	TGTGCCAGCAGTGAAGGCCCCGGTTATAATGAAAAACTGTTTTTT	CASSEGPGYNEKLFF
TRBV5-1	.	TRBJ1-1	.	TGCGCCAGCAGCTCGCTGACTCCGGACACTGAAGCTTTCTTT	CASSSLTPDTEAFF
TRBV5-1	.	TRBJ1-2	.	TGCGCCAGCAGCTTGGGTCCGCGTTCCTATGGCTACACCTTC	CASSLGPRSYGYTF
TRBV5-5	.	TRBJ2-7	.	TGTGCCAGCAGCCGGACACCGAGGAGCTCCTACGAGCAGTACTTC	CASSRTPRSSYEQYF
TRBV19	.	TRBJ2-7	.	TGTGCCAGTAGTATAGCGGGAAACTCCTACGAGCAGTACTTC	CASSIAGNSYEQYF
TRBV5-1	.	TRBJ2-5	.	TGCGCCAGCAGCTTGGCTACCGGTGGCAGGGTTGGAGAGACCCAGTACTTC	CASSLATGGRVGETQYF
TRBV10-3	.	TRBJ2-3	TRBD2	TGTGCCATCAGTGAGTCCCCCTCGCGGGGGGGTAGAGATACGCAGTATTTT	CAISESPSRGGRDTQYF
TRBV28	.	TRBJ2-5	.	TGTGCCAGCAACCAACCGGGGGCTCCCCAAGAGACCCAGTACTTC	CASNQPGAPQETQYF
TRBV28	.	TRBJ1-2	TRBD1	TGTGCCAGCAGTATGCCGGGACAGGGCTACTATGGCTACACCTTC	CASSMPGQGYYGYTF
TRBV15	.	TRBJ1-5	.	TGTGCCACCAGCAGAGCTGGGGCAGGGGAACCCCAGCATTTT	CATSRAGAGEPQHF
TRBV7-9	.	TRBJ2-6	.	TGTGCCAGCAGCGATAGTTTGTCCCCTGGGGCCAACGTCCTGACTTTC	CASSDSLSPGANVLTF
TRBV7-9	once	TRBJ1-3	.	TGTGCCAGCAGCAACGCGCCCCATCAGGGGCCGCGGGCTGGAAACACCATATATTTT	CASSNAPHQGPRAGNTIYF
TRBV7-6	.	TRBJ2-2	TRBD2	TGTGCCAGTAGCGGGGTGAACACCGGGGAGCTGTTTTTT	CASSGVNTGELFF
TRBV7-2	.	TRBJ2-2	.	TGTGCCAGCAGCTTCGCAGGGCCCGGCGGGGAGCTGTTTTTT	CASSFAGPGGELFF
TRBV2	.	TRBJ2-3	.	TGTGCCAGCAGTGGCGCTAGCTCCGCAGATACGCAGTATTTT	CASSGASSADTQYF
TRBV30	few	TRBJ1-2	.	TGTGCCTGCTGGGAGGGGAATGGCTACACCTTC	CACWEGNGYTF
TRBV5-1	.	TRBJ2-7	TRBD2	TGCGCCAGCAGCTTTCTAGCGGGAGAAGGCGAGCAGTACTTC	CASSFLAGEGEQYF
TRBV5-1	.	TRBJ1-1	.	TGCGCCAGCAGCTTGGATCCGTCCCTCCCTGAAGCTTTCTTT	CASSLDPSLPEAFF
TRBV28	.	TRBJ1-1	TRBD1	TGTGCCAGCAGTTTATTCCGGCTGGACAGGGGGGGACGTGAAGCTTTCTTT	CASSLFRLDRGGREAFF
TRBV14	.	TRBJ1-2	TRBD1	TGTGCCAGCAGCCAAGTGACAGGGGTTAACTATGGCTACACCTTC	CASSQVTGVNYGYTF
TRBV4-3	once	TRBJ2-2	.	TGCGCCAGCAGCCAAGGGAGGGCGGCTGGGGAGCTGTTTTTT	CASSQGRAAGELFF
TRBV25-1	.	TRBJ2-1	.	TGTGCCAGCAGTGATAGGCTCCTGGTCCATGAGCAGTTCTTC	CASSDRLLVHEQFF
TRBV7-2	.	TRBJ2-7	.	TGTGCCAGCAGCTTAGCGGGAGGGGGGGGATACGAGCAGTACTTC	CASSLAGGGGYEQYF
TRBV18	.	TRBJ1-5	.	TGTGCCAGCTCACCGTCTGAGAATCAGCCCCAGCATTTT	CASSPSENQPQHF
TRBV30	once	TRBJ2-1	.	TGTGCCTGGAGTAAAGGGGAGCAGATCTACAATGAGCAGTTCTTC	CAWSKGEQIYNEQFF
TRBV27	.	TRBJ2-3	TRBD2	TGTGCCAGCACCGTCCCGGGACTAGCGGTCACAGATACGCAGTATTTT	CASTVPGLAVTDTQYF
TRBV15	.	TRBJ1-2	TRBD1	TGTGCCACCAGCAGTACAGGGGTTGGATATGGCTACACCTTC	CATSSTGVGYGYTF
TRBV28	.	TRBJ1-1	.	TGTGCCAGCACCGCAGGTGGGGGGCCGGGGACTGAAGCTTTCTTT	CASTAGGGPGTEAFF
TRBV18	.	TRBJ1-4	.	TGTGCCAGCTCACCCCGGGGGGTGACAGCAACTAATGAAAAACTGTTTTTT	CASSPRGVTATNEKLFF
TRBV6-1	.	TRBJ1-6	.	TGTGCCAGCAGTGAAATGGCAAGGGGTAATTCACCCCTCCACTTT	CASSEMARGNSPLHF
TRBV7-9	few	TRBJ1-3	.	TGTGCCAGCAGCCCCGGGCCTAGAGGAGGAAACACCATATATTTT	CASSPGPRGGNTIYF
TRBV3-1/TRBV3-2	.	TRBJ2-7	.	TGTGCCAGCAGCCAAAGCCCCCACGGGGCGCGGGCTGGGGAGCAGTACTTC	CASSQSPHGARAGEQYF
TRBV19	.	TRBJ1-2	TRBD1	TGTGCCAGTAGTATCAACAGGGGTTCGGACTATGGCTACACCTTC	CASSINRGSDYGYTF
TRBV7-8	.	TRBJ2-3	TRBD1	TGTGCCAGCAGCTTCACAGGGGGTCCTAGCACAGATACGCAGTATTTT	CASSFTGGPSTDTQYF
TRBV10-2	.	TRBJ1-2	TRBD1	TGCGCCAGCAGTTCCACGGACAGGTTGAACTATGGCTACACCTTC	CASSSTDRLNYGYTF
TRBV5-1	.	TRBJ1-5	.	TGCGCCAGCAGCTTCACGGGGGGCTCGGGCCAGCCCCAGCATTTT	CASSFTGGSGQPQHF
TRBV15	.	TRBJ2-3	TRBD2	TGTGCCACAAAAGGAGGGAGGGCGGAAGATACGCAGTATTTT	CATKGGRAEDTQYF
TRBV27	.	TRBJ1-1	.	TGTGCCAGCAGCAGGGACCCTTGGAACACTGAAGCTTTCTTT	CASSRDPWNTEAFF
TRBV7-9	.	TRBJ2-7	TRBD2	TGTGCCAGCAGCCGAGGGGGGCTAGCGGGTGGAGGCGACGAGCAGTACTTC	CASSRGGLAGGGDEQYF
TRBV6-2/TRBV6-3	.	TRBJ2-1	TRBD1	TGTGCCAGCAGTCCAATCGGGACAGGGGGCCACAATGAGCAGTTCTTC	CASSPIGTGGHNEQFF